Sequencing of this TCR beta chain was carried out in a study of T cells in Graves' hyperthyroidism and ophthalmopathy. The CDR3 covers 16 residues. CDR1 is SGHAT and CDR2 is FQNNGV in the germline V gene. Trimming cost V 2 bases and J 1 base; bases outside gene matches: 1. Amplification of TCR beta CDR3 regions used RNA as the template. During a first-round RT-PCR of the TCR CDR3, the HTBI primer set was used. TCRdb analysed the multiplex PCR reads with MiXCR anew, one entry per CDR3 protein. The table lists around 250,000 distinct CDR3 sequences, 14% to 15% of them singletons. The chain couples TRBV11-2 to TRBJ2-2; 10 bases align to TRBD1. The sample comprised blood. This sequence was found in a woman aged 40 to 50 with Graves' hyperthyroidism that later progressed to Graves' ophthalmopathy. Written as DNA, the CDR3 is TGTGCCAGCAGCTTAAGGGACAGGGGGAACACCGGGGAGCTGTTTTTT. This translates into CASSLRDRGNTGELFF.